The T cell receptor beta chain described here comes from a study of blood T cells in healthy people across ages. Study-wide findings and caveats: Per-million-T-cell TCR beta diversity fell roughly linearly with age. Long-lived donors carried more naive CD4+ cells and greater diversity than aged donors.

A second PCR, run for roughly 6 to 11 cycles, used a sample-barcoded 5' primer plus a J-beta primer mix. TCRdb re-called the 5' RACE reads through MiXCR, storing one row per CDR3 protein. The sample includes hundreds of thousands of distinct CDR3 sequences, approximately 52% seen only once; the top ten take approximately 15%. There were at least 6 micrograms of total RNA extracted from every sample. Trimming removed 6 bases at V and 0 bases at J, with 11 bases between. This CDR3 has 14 residues. Germline V gene lookup returns CDR1 ENHRY and CDR2 SYGVKD. This clonotype is a singleton in its sample. Its target is not known.

The sequenced material came from blood. The sequence was collected from a woman older than 75 in good health. V gene TRBV10-3 combines with J gene TRBJ1-1; no clear D gene. The CDR3 DNA reads as TGTGCCATCAGGCGGGATGGGATGAACACTGAAGCTTTCTTT. It is translated as CAIRRDGMNTEAFF.